This is a list of T cell receptor beta chains from one sample in a study of blood T cell repertoires in COVID-19. The method was immunoSEQ multiplex PCR; TCRdb's version includes in-frame clones alone and lacks a portion of them. Of a few hundred thousand clones listed, roughly 88% are singletons. The sample was PBMCs or T cells enriched from blood (not recorded which). Receptors originate from a woman aged 45-65 years who had recovered from COVID-19. CDR3s include the opening cysteine and the closing phenylalanine or tryptophan. A D gene is named only where the DNA matches it firmly. Size is omitted from some rows. Given values are once, few, many or a class for expanded clones.

V gene	clone size	J gene	CDR3 length	D gene	CDR3 DNA	CDR3 protein
TRBV5-1	.	TRBJ2-1	15	.	TGCGCCAGCAGCTTGGGTGGAGGAAACTACAATGAGCAGTTCTTC	CASSLGGGNYNEQFF
TRBV6-5	.	TRBJ2-7	15	.	TGTGCCAGCAGTATACTACTGAGTCGGGGATACGAGCAGTACTTC	CASSILLSRGYEQYF
TRBV18	.	TRBJ1-2	15	TRBD1	TGTGCCAGCTCACCCGGGACAGGGGAATTCTATGGCTACACCTTC	CASSPGTGEFYGYTF
TRBV7-8	.	TRBJ2-3	17	.	TGTGCCAGCAGCTTACCCGCCCAGGGGGAGGGCACAGATACGCAGTATTTT	CASSLPAQGEGTDTQYF
TRBV29-1	.	TRBJ1-2	15	.	TGCAGCGTTAACCTGGGGCAGGGGACACCCTATGGCTACACCTTC	CSVNLGQGTPYGYTF
TRBV28	few	TRBJ1-2	15	TRBD1	TGTGCCAGCAGTTGGGGGGACAGGGGACTCTATGGCTACACCTTC	CASSWGDRGLYGYTF
TRBV18	.	TRBJ1-5	14	.	TGTGCCAGCTCACCGGGACAAAACAATCAGCCCCAGCATTTT	CASSPGQNNQPQHF
TRBV7-9	.	TRBJ2-3	16	TRBD1	TGTGCCAGCAGCCCGCCAGGACAGGGCAGCACAGATACGCAGTATTTT	CASSPPGQGSTDTQYF
TRBV5-1	.	TRBJ2-2	17	TRBD2	TGCGCCAGCAGCTTGGATATGCTAGCGGGAGAGGTCGGGGAGCTGTTTTTT	CASSLDMLAGEVGELFF
TRBV19	.	TRBJ1-2	13	.	TGTGCCAGTAGTACGGGGGGGGCGCGTGGCTACACCTTC	CASSTGGARGYTF
TRBV4-1	.	TRBJ1-2	15	.	TGCGCCAGCAGCCAAGATACGAAGGGGGTCGGAGGCTACACCTTC	CASSQDTKGVGGYTF
TRBV19	.	TRBJ1-3	15	.	TGTGCCAGTAGTATACCGACGCCGGGTGGAAACACCATATATTTT	CASSIPTPGGNTIYF
TRBV5-6	.	TRBJ2-1	12	.	TGTGCCAGCAGCTTGGCTTACAATGAGCAGTTCTTC	CASSLAYNEQFF
TRBV27	.	TRBJ1-2	13	.	TGTGCCAGCAAGCAGCGGACCAACTATGGCTACACCTTC	CASKQRTNYGYTF
TRBV27	.	TRBJ2-7	12	.	TGTGCCAGCAGTTTAAGGGGCGGCGAGCAGTACTTC	CASSLRGGEQYF
TRBV10-3	.	TRBJ2-7	18	TRBD2	TGTGCCATCAGTGACCCCGGAACTAGCGGGAGTATGAGGTACGAGCAGTACTTC	CAISDPGTSGSMRYEQYF
TRBV5-6	.	TRBJ2-7	13	TRBD1	TGTGCCAGCAGCTTGCGACAGGGCTACGAGCAGTACTTC	CASSLRQGYEQYF
TRBV28	.	TRBJ1-2	16	TRBD1	TGTGCCAGCAGTCCACCCGGGACAGGGGGGTACTATGGCTACACCTTC	CASSPPGTGGYYGYTF
TRBV15	.	TRBJ2-3	16	TRBD2	TGTGCCACCAGCAGAGATAGCGGGAGATTAGCAGATACGCAGTATTTT	CATSRDSGRLADTQYF
TRBV9	.	TRBJ2-2	16	.	TGTGCCAGCAGCGTAGGCCAGGGTTTAGACACCGGGGAGCTGTTTTTT	CASSVGQGLDTGELFF
TRBV6-5	.	TRBJ2-1	16	.	TGTGCCAGCAGTTACCCCCGCAGGGGGGCTTACAATGAGCAGTTCTTC	CASSYPRRGAYNEQFF
TRBV4-1	.	TRBJ2-7	15	.	TGCGCCAGCAGCCCCTGGCAGTACGCAGGGCACGAGCAGTACTTC	CASSPWQYAGHEQYF
TRBV3-1/TRBV3-2	.	TRBJ1-3	13	TRBD1	TGTGCCAGCAGCCCGGGACAGGGGGACACCATATATTTT	CASSPGQGDTIYF
TRBV10-3	.	TRBJ1-3	18	TRBD1	TGTGCCATCAGCCGGGACAGGCCCATTGGGATCTCTGGAAACACCATATATTTT	CAISRDRPIGISGNTIYF
TRBV9	.	TRBJ2-3	16	.	TGTGCCAGCAGCGTAGGGCGGCTAGCCGGTACAGATACGCAGTATTTT	CASSVGRLAGTDTQYF
TRBV28	.	TRBJ2-2	16	.	TGTGCCAGCAGTTTAGCCGAATACGGGAACACCGGGGAGCTGTTTTTT	CASSLAEYGNTGELFF
TRBV7-9	.	TRBJ1-5	14	.	TGTGCCAGCAGCTTGGGGGGGAGGAATCAGCCCCAGCATTTT	CASSLGGRNQPQHF
TRBV7-9	.	TRBJ1-2	13	TRBD1	TGTGCCAGCAGCCTGACAGGGGCTGATGGCTACACCTTC	CASSLTGADGYTF
TRBV15	.	TRBJ2-3	17	TRBD2	TGTGCCACCAGCAGGCATCTGGGGGGTCTAGCGGATACTTCGCAGTATTTT	CATSRHLGGLADTSQYF
TRBV3-1/TRBV3-2	.	TRBJ1-2	15	TRBD1	TGTGCCAGCAGCCAAAGTCATAGTCGACAGGGCGGTGAAACCTTC	CASSQSHSRQGGETF
TRBV7-2	.	TRBJ1-2	13	TRBD1	TGTGCCAGCAGCTTGGGACAGAACTATGGCTACACCTTC	CASSLGQNYGYTF
TRBV6-1	.	TRBJ1-4	14	.	TGTGCCAGCAGTGAAGCGGGGGGGGATGAAAAACTGTTTTTT	CASSEAGGDEKLFF
TRBV5-5	.	TRBJ1-5	16	.	TGTGCCAGCAGCTTGGAAGGGGATGGTTCAAATCAGCCCCAGCATTTT	CASSLEGDGSNQPQHF
TRBV5-1	.	TRBJ2-7	19	.	TGCGCCAGCAGCTCGGTCGGGACTCCAGGGTTCGTCATGGGGGGCGAGCAGTACTTC	CASSSVGTPGFVMGGEQYF
TRBV11-2	.	TRBJ1-1	14	.	TGTGCCAGCAGCTTAAAGAGAGGTTCCACTGAAGCTTTCTTT	CASSLKRGSTEAFF
TRBV27	.	TRBJ2-1	13	TRBD1	TGTGCCAGCAGACTACAAAAAGGACAGGGGATGCTCTTC	CASRLQKGQGMLF
TRBV5-1	once	TRBJ2-1	15	.	TGCGCCAGCAGTTTTAGGCGCGGGGACTACAATGAGCAGTTCTTC	CASSFRRGDYNEQFF
TRBV7-2	.	TRBJ2-5	15	TRBD2	TGTGCCAGCAGCTTATCGTCGGTGGGGGGGGAGACCCAGTACTTC	CASSLSSVGGETQYF
TRBV7-3	once	TRBJ2-1	17	TRBD1	TGTGCCAGCAGCTTAATGACAGGGATAAGCTCCTACAATGAGCAGTTCTTC	CASSLMTGISSYNEQFF
TRBV18	.	TRBJ1-4	16	TRBD1	TGTGCCAGCTCACCGTCCCGACAGGGTCTAAATGAAAAACTGTTTTTT	CASSPSRQGLNEKLFF
TRBV5-1	once	TRBJ1-1	14	.	TGCGCCAGCAGCCGCGAATTATTGAACACTGAAGCTTTCTTT	CASSRELLNTEAFF
TRBV28	.	TRBJ2-1	15	TRBD2	TGTGCCAGCCTGACCGGGACTAGCGGGAGGTCTGAGCAGTTCTTC	CASLTGTSGRSEQFF
TRBV18	.	TRBJ1-5	15	TRBD1	TGTGCCAGCTCACCCGCGCAGGGGGGTAATCAGCCCCAGCATTTT	CASSPAQGGNQPQHF
TRBV5-1	once	TRBJ1-4	15	.	TGCGCCAGCAGCTGGGGACACGGAGGTAATGAAAAACTGTTTTTT	CASSWGHGGNEKLFF
TRBV6-5	once	TRBJ2-7	15	TRBD1	TGTGCCAGCAGTTATCGGACAGGTAAACCCTACGAGCAGTACTTC	CASSYRTGKPYEQYF
TRBV28	large	TRBJ1-4	20	TRBD1	TGTGCCAGCAGCTCCCCTATTCCGGGACAGGGGAGAGAGGTGGATGAAAAACTGTTTTTT	CASSSPIPGQGREVDEKLFF
TRBV5-1	.	TRBJ1-2	15	.	TGCGCCAGCGGCGTAAGACCGACAGGACTCTATGGCTACACCTTC	CASGVRPTGLYGYTF
TRBV5-4	.	TRBJ2-1	16	TRBD2	TGTGCCAGCAGCTTAGACTTAGCGGGGGGGCGGAATGAGCAGTTCTTC	CASSLDLAGGRNEQFF
TRBV7-2	.	TRBJ2-1	16	TRBD2	TGTGCCAGCAGTCGTACTAGCGGGAGAGCCTACAATGAGCAGTTCTTC	CASSRTSGRAYNEQFF
TRBV5-1	.	TRBJ2-3	15	TRBD2	TGCGCCAGCAGCCCCAAGCGGGAGTGGTCTGATACGCAGTATTTT	CASSPKREWSDTQYF
TRBV5-4	.	TRBJ1-1	16	TRBD1	TGTGCCAGCAGCTTGGGTGGACAGGGGTTTTCGGCTGAAGCTTTCTTT	CASSLGGQGFSAEAFF
TRBV10-3	few	TRBJ2-3	15	TRBD2	TGTGCCATCAGTGAGAGGCGGGAGGAGACAGATACGCAGTATTTT	CAISERREETDTQYF
TRBV6-4	once	TRBJ1-6	14	.	TGTGCCAGCAGTGTAAACAGATCCATCCCACCCCTCCACTTT	CASSVNRSIPPLHF
TRBV4-2	.	TRBJ2-3	20	TRBD1	TGTGCCAGCAGCCAAGTAGGACCCGGGACAGGGGGCCTTAGCACAGATACGCAGTATTTT	CASSQVGPGTGGLSTDTQYF